These T cell receptor beta chains were read from a single sample in a study of breast tumors, draining lymph nodes, adjacent tissues. Each CDR3 protein gets one entry after TCRdb re-called the multiplex PCR reads with MiXCR. The profile shows approximately 100,000 distinct CDR3 sequences, about 31% of them singletons. Specimen: axillary lymph node tissue. The receptor set was obtained from a female donor with breast cancer. Some clones in this sample may be carry-over from other donors' samples. CDR3s leave out the opening cysteine and the closing phenylalanine or tryptophan.

v_call	cdr3_aa
TRBV6-4	ASSPLLRDSPYNEQF
TRBV11-2	ASSLWLAGVDTGELF
TRBV12-3/TRBV12-4	ASSHTTGSYEQY
TRBV20-1	SANQLRGLSGYT
TRBV2	ASINPGLLNTGELF
TRBV29-1	SVPTEANYGYT
TRBV7-2	ASSPGGLAAKAQY
TRBV4-3	ASSQDARGVVDTQY
TRBV14	ASSQEMYNTEAF
TRBV19	ASRHLGQDRGYT
TRBV25-1	ASSSNYGYT
TRBV29-1	SVVTATETSYEQY
TRBV28	ASTFMGGFLEEQY
TRBV29-1	SVEEGTGSSYEQY
TRBV6-5	ASRLADSYSPLH
TRBV6-5	ASSRGTGGRGSGNTIY
TRBV7-2	ASSSTGISVNTEAF
TRBV6-1	ASSENPGQGGEKLF
TRBV11-2	ASSLAQGYTIY
TRBV27	ASSFSVAPLH
TRBV28	ASRTVGNTEAF
TRBV7-2	ASSSSGTGFEQY
TRBV6-2/TRBV6-3	ASSHPTGTSLIYGGETQY
TRBV12-3/TRBV12-4	ASSPETNTGELF
TRBV2	ASREVQTQY
TRBV20-1	SARDSTNYGYT
TRBV2	ATTPTGTLQETQY
TRBV5-5	ASSLGGREETQY